Listed below are T cell receptor beta chains from one sample, sequenced in a study of OX40 agonist ivuxolimab in advanced cancers. Clones were read by immunoSEQ multiplex PCR, and TCRdb kept only the in-frame ones, dropping some. The sample has tens of thousands of clones, 88% seen once. The sample consisted of CD4+ or CD8+ T cells sorted from blood, taken in a trial of the OX40 agonist ivuxolimab. Receptors originate from an adult with an advanced solid tumor such as melanoma, head and neck, liver or kidney cancer. Each CDR3 is given with its conserved first and last residue. Clone size appears in some rows only: once, few, many, or a class for an expanded clone.

size	V	J	CDR3
NA	TRBV5-1	TRBJ2-3	CASSFSGSTDTQYF
NA	TRBV5-5	TRBJ2-5	CASSFTGVQETQYF
NA	TRBV18	TRBJ2-3	CASSPPGPDTQYF
once	TRBV2	TRBJ2-7	CASRPGEGTSEQYF
NA	TRBV5-4	TRBJ2-3	CASSLGLAAADTQYF
NA	TRBV4-1	TRBJ1-3	CASSQSGVNGNTIYF
once	TRBV5-8	TRBJ2-1	CASSYRDRAGSEQFF
NA	TRBV10-3	TRBJ2-2	CAIRTGTMNTGELFF
few	TRBV7-9	TRBJ2-3	CASSFGTSKRTDTQYF
NA	TRBV7-9	TRBJ1-2	CASSNPREGPGLDTF
NA	TRBV11-1	TRBJ2-3	CASSLAGGSDTQYF
NA	TRBV10-1	TRBJ1-3	CASRTAVGNTIYF
NA	TRBV28	TRBJ2-3	CASSSPRQGFGTDTQYF
NA	TRBV19	TRBJ2-3	CASSIAEIGTDTQYF
NA	TRBV7-9	TRBJ2-3	CASSLSDRGSDTQYF
NA	TRBV5-6	TRBJ2-1	CASSLGQGVFHEQFF
once	TRBV11-3	TRBJ2-1	CASSLGRKTSGSYNEQFF
NA	TRBV28	TRBJ2-7	CASSLVTGGVHEQYF